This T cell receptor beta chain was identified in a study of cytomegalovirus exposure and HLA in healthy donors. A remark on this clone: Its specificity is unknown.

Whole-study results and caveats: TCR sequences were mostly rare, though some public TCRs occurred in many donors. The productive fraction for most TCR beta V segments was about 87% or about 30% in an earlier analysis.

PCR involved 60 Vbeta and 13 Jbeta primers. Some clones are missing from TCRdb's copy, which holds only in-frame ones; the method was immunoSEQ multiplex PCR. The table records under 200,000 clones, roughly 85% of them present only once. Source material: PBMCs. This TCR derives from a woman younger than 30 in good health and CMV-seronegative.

The CDR3 DNA reads as TGTGCCACCAGCAGACCCGGGACAGGGAGATATGGCTACACCTTC. This translates into CATSRPGTGRYGYTF. The chain couples TRBV15 to TRBJ1-2; 9 bases map to TRBD1. The junction had 6 bases not matched to a gene; V was cut back by 2 bases and J by 5 bases. The CDR3 consists of 15 residues. Germline V gene lookup returns CDR1 LNHNV and CDR2 YYDKDF (reference sequence).